This T cell receptor beta chain came from a study of CD8 T cells in ankylosing spondylitis. Findings and caveats of the study: What seemed typical of ankylosing spondylitis blood was a TCR beta motif built from eight highly homologous variants. Disease-associated clones were CD8+ and fairly uncommon in peripheral blood.

A quantitative 5'-RACE method, one with molecular barcodes, was used to make TCR beta libraries. TCRdb re-analysed the 5' RACE reads in MiXCR, keeping a single row per CDR3 protein. The sample yields about 52,000 distinct CDR3 sequences, about 7.8% seen once. Ten or more counts support this clonotype. Its antigen is not identified. CDR1 and CDR2 (germline): SGHTA, FQGNSA. The CDR3 totals 14 residues. V was cut by 1 base and J by 1 base, with 4 bases left in between. This receptor was obtained from a female donor with ankylosing spondylitis or in good health (not recorded which). Sequenced sample: blood, either unsorted or a sorted T cell fraction (not recorded which). The chain recombines TRBV7-2 with TRBJ2-2; the D is unclear. The CDR3 bases are TGTGCCAGCAGCTTAGGGCGGAACACCGGGGAGCTGTTTTTT. Its protein is CASSLGRNTGELFF.